The 5 T cell receptor beta chains below were found in one sample sequenced in a study of blood T cell repertoires in COVID-19. Generated by immunoSEQ multiplex PCR, the TCRdb table keeps only in-frame clones and is missing some. The table lists 100,000 or so clones, around 87% of them singletons. Material for sequencing was peripheral blood. These receptors were collected from an elderly woman with acute or convalescent COVID-19.

This clone has just one count. The chain's CDR3 is CASSQQQGAGQPQHF. The CDR3 DNA reads TGTGCCAGCAGCCAACAACAGGGGGCGGGTCAGCCCCAGCATTTT. V usage is TRBV16 and J usage is TRBJ1-5; 9 nucleotides align to TRBD1. CDR3 length: 15 residues. CDR1 KGHSY and CDR2 FQNENV come from the germline V gene. The V gene end was trimmed by 2 bases and the J gene end by 6 bases; junction bases not matched to a gene: 5. Together with reference TRBV16 and TRBJ1-5, the CDR3 gives the full variable domain: GEEVAQTPKHLVRGEGQKAKLYCAPIKGHSYVFWYQQVLKNEFKFLISFQNENVFDETGMPKERFSAKCLPNSPCSLEIQATKLEDSAVYFCASSQQQGAGQPQHFGDGTRLSIL.

The chain joins TRBV9 to TRBJ2-5, with D perhaps TRBD1 (6 bases). The CDR3 sequence is 12 residues long. Germline V gene data show CDR1 as SGDLS and CDR2 as YYNGEE. V lost 2 bases and J lost 5, with 7 bases in between. The CDR3 DNA follows: TGTGCCAGCAGCGTCCAGGGGGAGACCCAGTACTTC. Protein: CASSVQGETQYF.

The rearrangement joins TRBV12-5 to TRBJ2-1, with TRBD1 matching over 12 bases. The CDR3 totals 15 residues. V lost 9 bases to trimming and J lost 8 bases; unmatched junction nucleotides: 11. Germline V gene lookup returns CDR1 LGHNT and CDR2 FRNRAP. This chain's CDR3 is CASTPGQGAVYEQFF. The CDR3 bases are TGTGCTAGCACCCCGGGACAGGGGGCTGTGTATGAGCAGTTCTTC.

This chain connects TRBV1 to TRBJ1-2; the table calls TRBD1, which could not be checked here. TRBV1 is labeled a pseudogene. The CDR3 consists of 17 residues. CDR3 DNA: TGCACCAGCAGCCAAGATGGGGAACAGGGACCGAACTATGGCTACACCTTC. It codes for CTSSQDGEQGPNYGYTF.

The rearrangement joins TRBV6-5 to TRBJ1-6; 7 bases agree with TRBD1. This CDR3 is built from 14 residues. With 5 bases clipped from V and 13 bases from J, the junction kept 11 bases outside the gene matches. From germline, CDR1 is MNHEY and CDR2 SVGAGI. CDR3 in DNA: TGTGCCAGCAGTCGGACAGGCCAGATTCCGCCCCTCCACTTT. Its protein is CASSRTGQIPPLHF.